A selection of T cell receptor beta chains follows, all from one sample in a study of blood T cell repertoires in COVID-19. Assay: immunoSEQ multiplex PCR; the TCRdb copy retains only in-frame clones and omits some. The sample lists 250,000 to 350,000 clones, 75% to 90% occurring once. What was sequenced was peripheral blood. The source of these receptors is a woman aged 25 to 39 with COVID-19, enrolled during active disease. Each CDR3 is given with its conserved first and last residue. A D gene is named only where the DNA matches it firmly. Clone size is shown for a subset of rows, as once, few, many or a class of expanded clone.

J gene,clone size,D gene,V gene,CDR3 DNA,CDR3 protein
TRBJ2-2,.,.,TRBV7-2,TGTGCCAGCAGATGGGCGGGGACCGGGAGCACCGGGGAGCTGTTTTTT,CASRWAGTGSTGELFF
TRBJ2-3,.,TRBD2,TRBV5-4,TGTGCCAGCAGCTGGGGTCTAGCGGGTGCAGATACGCAGTATTTT,CASSWGLAGADTQYF
TRBJ1-3,.,.,TRBV19,TGTGCCAGTACCCACCGTACAGCGGACACCATATATTTT,CASTHRTADTIYF
TRBJ2-5,.,.,TRBV3-1/TRBV3-2,TGTGCCAGCAGCCAAGAGGGAGGCTGGGAGACCCAGTACTTC,CASSQEGGWETQYF
TRBJ1-1,many,.,TRBV18,TGTGCCAGCTCACCCTGGGGGCGAGACTCTGAAGCTTTCTTT,CASSPWGRDSEAFF
TRBJ2-1,.,.,TRBV7-2,TGTGCCAGCAGCTTAGTCGGAGGGATACGCTCCTACAATGAGCAGTTCTTC,CASSLVGGIRSYNEQFF
TRBJ1-4,.,TRBD1,TRBV6-5,TGTGCCACCAGAGGGACAGGGGATGCCGAACTGTTTTTT,CATRGTGDAELFF
TRBJ1-1,.,.,TRBV5-5,TGTGCCAGCAGCTTCGTTAATGAAGCTTTCTTT,CASSFVNEAFF
TRBJ2-7,.,.,TRBV2,TGTGCCAGCAGAACCTCTGGCCCCTACGAGCAGTACTTC,CASRTSGPYEQYF
TRBJ2-3,.,.,TRBV6-6,TGTGCCAGCAGTTACTCGACACAGGGATGGGTAGATACGCAGTATTTT,CASSYSTQGWVDTQYF
TRBJ1-6,.,TRBD1,TRBV28,TGTGCCAGCAGTTTATGGGGACAGGCTAATTCACCCCTCCACTTT,CASSLWGQANSPLHF
TRBJ1-2,.,.,TRBV20-1,TGCAGTGCTAGTCGGGGAATTGGCTACACCTTC,CSASRGIGYTF
TRBJ1-1,.,TRBD1,TRBV4-2,TGTGCCAGCAGCCCCTGGCTACAGGGGGGTCCTACTGAAGCTTTCTTT,CASSPWLQGGPTEAFF
TRBJ2-3,.,TRBD2,TRBV5-1,TGCGCCAGCAGCTTGGGTCCTAGCGGGAGGGGGAGGCGCACAGATACGCAGTATTTT,CASSLGPSGRGRRTDTQYF
TRBJ1-1,.,TRBD1,TRBV10-3,TGTGCCATAACCCACGGACAGGGTGGGGCTGAAGCTTTCTTT,CAITHGQGGAEAFF
TRBJ1-4,.,.,TRBV5-6,TGTGCCAGCAGCACAGTACTAGGGGGTCCTGCAACTAATGAAAAACTGTTTTTT,CASSTVLGGPATNEKLFF